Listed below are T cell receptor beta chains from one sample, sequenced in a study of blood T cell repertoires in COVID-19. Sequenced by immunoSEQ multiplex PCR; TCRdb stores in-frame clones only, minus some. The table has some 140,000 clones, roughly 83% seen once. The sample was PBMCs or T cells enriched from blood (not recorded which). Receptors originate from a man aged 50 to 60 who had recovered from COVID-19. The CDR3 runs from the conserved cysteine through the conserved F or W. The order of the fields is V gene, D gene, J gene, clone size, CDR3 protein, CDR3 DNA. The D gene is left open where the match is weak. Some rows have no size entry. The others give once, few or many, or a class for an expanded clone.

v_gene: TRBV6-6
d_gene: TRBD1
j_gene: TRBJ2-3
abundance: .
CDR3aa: CASSTTGWADTQYF
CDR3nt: TGTGCCAGCAGTACGACAGGGTGGGCAGATACGCAGTATTTT

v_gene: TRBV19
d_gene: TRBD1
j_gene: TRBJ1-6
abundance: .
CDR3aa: CASSIDLPDRANSPLHF
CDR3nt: TGTGCCAGTAGTATAGATCTTCCGGACAGGGCTAATTCACCCCTCCACTTT

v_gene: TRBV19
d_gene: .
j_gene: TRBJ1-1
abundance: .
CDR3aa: CASSIRGGEAFF
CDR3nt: TGTGCCAGTAGTATCAGGGGTGGTGAAGCTTTCTTT

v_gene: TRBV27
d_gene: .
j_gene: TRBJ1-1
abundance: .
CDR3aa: CASSSGPPEAFF
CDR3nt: TGTGCCAGCAGTTCAGGGCCGCCTGAAGCTTTCTTT

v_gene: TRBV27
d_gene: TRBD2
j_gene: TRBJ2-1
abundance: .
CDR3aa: CASSLLSGGGNEQFF
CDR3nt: TGTGCCAGCAGTCTCTTGAGCGGGGGGGGAAATGAGCAGTTCTTC

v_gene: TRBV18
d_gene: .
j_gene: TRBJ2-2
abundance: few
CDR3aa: CASSLDSWNTGELFF
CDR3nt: TGTGCCAGCTCACTGGACAGCTGGAACACCGGGGAGCTGTTTTTT

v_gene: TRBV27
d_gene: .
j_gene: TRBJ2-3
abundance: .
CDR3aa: CASSFFPSDTQYF
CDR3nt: TGTGCCAGCAGTTTCTTCCCCTCGGATACGCAGTATTTT

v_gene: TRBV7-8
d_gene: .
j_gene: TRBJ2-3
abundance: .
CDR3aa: CASSLMQGSTDTQYF
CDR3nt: TGTGCCAGCAGCTTAATGCAGGGGAGCACAGATACGCAGTATTTT

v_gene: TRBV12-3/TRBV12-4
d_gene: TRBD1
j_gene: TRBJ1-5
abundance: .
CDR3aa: CASSGQGYQPQHF
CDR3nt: TGTGCCAGCAGTGGACAGGGCTATCAGCCCCAGCATTTT

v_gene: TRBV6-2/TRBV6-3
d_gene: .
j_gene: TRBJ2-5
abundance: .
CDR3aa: CASSFAGKETQYF
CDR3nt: TGTGCCAGCAGTTTTGCGGGGAAGGAGACCCAGTACTTC

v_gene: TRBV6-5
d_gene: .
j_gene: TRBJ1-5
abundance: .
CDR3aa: CASSYGPNQPQHF
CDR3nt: TGTGCCAGCAGTTACGGGCCTAATCAGCCCCAGCATTTT

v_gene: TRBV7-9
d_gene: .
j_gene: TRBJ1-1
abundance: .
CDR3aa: CASSLGTAVNTEAFF
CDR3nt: TGTGCCAGCAGCTTAGGTACGGCGGTGAACACTGAAGCTTTCTTT

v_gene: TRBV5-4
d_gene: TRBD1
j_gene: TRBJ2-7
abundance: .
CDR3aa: CASSSGQGFDEQYF
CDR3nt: TGTGCCAGCAGCTCGGGACAGGGCTTCGACGAGCAGTACTTC

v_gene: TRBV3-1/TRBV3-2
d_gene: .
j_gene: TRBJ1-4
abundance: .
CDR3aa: CASSQDYRQDQKLFF
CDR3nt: TGTGCCAGCAGCCAAGATTACCGACAGGACCAAAAACTGTTTTTT

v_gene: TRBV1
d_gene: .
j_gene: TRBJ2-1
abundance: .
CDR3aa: CTSSHGLNCGNEQFF
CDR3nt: TGCACCAGCAGCCACGGACTAAATTGTGGCAATGAGCAGTTCTTC

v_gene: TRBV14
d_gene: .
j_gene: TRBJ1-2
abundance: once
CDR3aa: CASSQYGGEGTF
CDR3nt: TGTGCCAGCAGCCAATACGGAGGGGAGGGCACCTTC

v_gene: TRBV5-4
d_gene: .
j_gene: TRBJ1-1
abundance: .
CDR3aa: CASSPNPRGVTEAFF
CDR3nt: TGTGCCAGCAGCCCCAACCCAAGAGGAGTGACTGAAGCTTTCTTT

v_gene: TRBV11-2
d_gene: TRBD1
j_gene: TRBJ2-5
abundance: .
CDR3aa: CASSPPSSGTGLETQYF
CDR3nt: TGTGCCAGCAGCCCTCCTAGCTCGGGGACAGGGCTCGAGACCCAGTACTTC

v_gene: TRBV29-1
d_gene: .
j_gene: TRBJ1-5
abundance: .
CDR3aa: CSAQGPGNQPQHF
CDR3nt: TGCAGCGCTCAGGGGCCAGGGAATCAGCCCCAGCATTTT

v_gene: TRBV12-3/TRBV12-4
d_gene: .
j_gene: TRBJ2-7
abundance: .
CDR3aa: CASSRQGGGEQYF
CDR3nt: TGTGCCAGCAGTCGACAGGGAGGTGGCGAGCAGTACTTC

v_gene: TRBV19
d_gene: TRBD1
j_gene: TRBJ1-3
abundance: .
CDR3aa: CASNRQGSGNTIYF
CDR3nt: TGTGCCAGCAACCGACAGGGCTCTGGAAACACCATATATTTT

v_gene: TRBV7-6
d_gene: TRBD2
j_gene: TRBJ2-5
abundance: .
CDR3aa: CASSLGVGGGGSQETQYF
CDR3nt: TGTGCCAGCAGCTTAGGTGTGGGAGGCGGGGGTTCCCAAGAGACCCAGTACTTC

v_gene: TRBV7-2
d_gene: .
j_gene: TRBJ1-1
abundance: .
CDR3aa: CASSLGAGLNTEAFF
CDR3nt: TGTGCCAGCAGCTTAGGGGCCGGCTTGAACACTGAAGCTTTCTTT

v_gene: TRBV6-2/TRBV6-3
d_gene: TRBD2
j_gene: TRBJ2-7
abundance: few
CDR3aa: CASSRSGTSDEQYF
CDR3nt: TGTGCCAGCAGTCGATCCGGGACTAGCGACGAGCAGTACTTC

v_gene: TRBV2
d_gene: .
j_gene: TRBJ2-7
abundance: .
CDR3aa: CASSESQGYYEQYF
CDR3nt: TGTGCCAGCAGTGAGTCGCAGGGGTACTACGAGCAGTACTTC

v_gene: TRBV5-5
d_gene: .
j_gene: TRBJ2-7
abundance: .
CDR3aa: CASGRAGATSYEQYF
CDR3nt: TGTGCCAGCGGTCGGGCAGGGGCTACCTCCTACGAGCAGTACTTC

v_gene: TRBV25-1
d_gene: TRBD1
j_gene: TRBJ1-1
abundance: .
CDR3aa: CASSAGQYSEAFF
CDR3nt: TGTGCCAGCAGTGCGGGACAGTACTCTGAAGCTTTCTTT

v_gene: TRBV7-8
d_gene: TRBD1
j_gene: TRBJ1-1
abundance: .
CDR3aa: CASSSGQGGLNTEAFF
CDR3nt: TGTGCCAGCAGCTCGGGACAGGGAGGGTTGAACACTGAAGCTTTCTTT

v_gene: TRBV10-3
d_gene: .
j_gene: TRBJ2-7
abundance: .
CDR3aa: CAISESTGSEQYF
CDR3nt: TGTGCCATCAGTGAGTCGACCGGGAGCGAGCAGTACTTC

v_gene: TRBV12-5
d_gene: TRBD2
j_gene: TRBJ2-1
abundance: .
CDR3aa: CASAKGLAGNNEQFF
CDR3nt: TGTGCTAGTGCTAAGGGACTAGCGGGCAACAATGAGCAGTTCTTC

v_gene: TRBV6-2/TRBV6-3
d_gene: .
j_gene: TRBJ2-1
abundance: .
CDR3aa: CASSYEAPAEQFF
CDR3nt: TGTGCCAGCAGTTACGAGGCGCCCGCTGAGCAGTTCTTC

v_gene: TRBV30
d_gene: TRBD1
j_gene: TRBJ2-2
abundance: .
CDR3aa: CAWNRQGVGELFF
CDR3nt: TGTGCCTGGAATAGGCAGGGGGTCGGGGAGCTGTTTTTT

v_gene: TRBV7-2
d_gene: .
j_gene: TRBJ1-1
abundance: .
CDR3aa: CASSSSQNTEAFF
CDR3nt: TGTGCCAGCAGCTCTTCACAGAACACTGAAGCTTTCTTT

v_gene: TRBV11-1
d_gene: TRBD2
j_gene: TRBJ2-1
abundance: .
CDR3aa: CASTPLLAGIYNEQFF
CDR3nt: TGTGCCAGCACCCCTTTGCTAGCGGGAATCTACAATGAGCAGTTCTTC

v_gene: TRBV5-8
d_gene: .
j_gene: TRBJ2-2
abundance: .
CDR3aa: CASSQGREANTGELFF
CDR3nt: TGTGCCAGCAGCCAAGGACGGGAAGCGAACACCGGGGAGCTGTTTTTT

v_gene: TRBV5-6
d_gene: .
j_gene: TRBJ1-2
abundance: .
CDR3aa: CASSLDRGYGYTF
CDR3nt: TGTGCCAGCAGTCTCGACAGAGGTTATGGCTACACCTTC

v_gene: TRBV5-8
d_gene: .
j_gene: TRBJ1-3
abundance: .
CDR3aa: CASSSPQGFSGNTIYF
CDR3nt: TGTGCCAGCAGCTCCCCGCAGGGTTTCTCTGGAAACACCATATATTTT

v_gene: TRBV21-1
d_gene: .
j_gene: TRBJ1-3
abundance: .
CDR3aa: CASSPRTGQESSGNTIYF
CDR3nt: TGTGCCAGCAGCCCGCGTACCGGACAGGAAAGCTCTGGAAACACCATATATTTT

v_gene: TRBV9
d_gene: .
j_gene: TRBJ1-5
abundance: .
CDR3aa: CANSLNEGRGNQPQHF
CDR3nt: TGTGCCAACAGTTTAAACGAGGGAAGGGGCAATCAGCCCCAGCATTTT

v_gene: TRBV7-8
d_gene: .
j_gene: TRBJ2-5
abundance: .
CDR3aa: CASSSRRLDWGETQYF
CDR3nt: TGTGCCAGCAGCTCCCGGAGACTAGATTGGGGAGAGACCCAGTACTTC

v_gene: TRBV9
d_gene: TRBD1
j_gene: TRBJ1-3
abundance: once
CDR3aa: CASSVATGEAGNTIYF
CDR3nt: TGTGCCAGCAGCGTCGCTACAGGGGAGGCTGGAAACACCATATATTTT

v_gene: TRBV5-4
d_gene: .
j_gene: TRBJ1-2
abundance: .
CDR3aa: CASSLVGSPNYGYTF
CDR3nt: TGTGCCAGCAGCTTGGTTGGCAGTCCTAACTATGGCTACACCTTC

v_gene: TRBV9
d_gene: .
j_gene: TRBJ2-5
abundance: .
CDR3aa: CASSVGGRREKETQYF
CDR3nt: TGTGCCAGCAGCGTAGGTGGCAGGAGGGAAAAAGAGACCCAGTACTTC

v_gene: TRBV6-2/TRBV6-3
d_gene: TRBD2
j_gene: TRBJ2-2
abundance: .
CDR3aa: CASGRGGLKSGELFF
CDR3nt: TGTGCCAGCGGCCGCGGGGGACTGAAGAGCGGGGAGCTGTTTTTT

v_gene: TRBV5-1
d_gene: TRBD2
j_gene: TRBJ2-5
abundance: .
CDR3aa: CASSLRLAVQETQYF
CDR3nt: TGCGCCAGCAGCTTGAGACTAGCGGTCCAAGAGACCCAGTACTTC

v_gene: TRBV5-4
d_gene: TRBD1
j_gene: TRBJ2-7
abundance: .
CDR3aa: CASSLRQGGSYEQYF
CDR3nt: TGTGCCAGCAGCTTAAGACAGGGCGGGTCCTACGAGCAGTACTTC

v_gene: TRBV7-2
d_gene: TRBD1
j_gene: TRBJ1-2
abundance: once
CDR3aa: CASSLPRTGENDYGYTF
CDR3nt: TGTGCCAGCAGCTTGCCCCGGACAGGGGAGAACGACTATGGCTACACCTTC